The rows below give T cell receptor beta chains drawn from one sample of a study of CD8 T cells in ankylosing spondylitis. TCRdb fed the 5' RACE reads into MiXCR, producing one record per CDR3 protein. The table shows approximately 200,000 distinct CDR3 sequences, with about 13% occurring only once. Sequences were obtained from blood, either unsorted or a sorted T cell fraction (not recorded which). Receptors originate from a male donor with ankylosing spondylitis or in good health (not recorded which). Both conserved end residues are part of each CDR3. A D gene is named only where the DNA matches it firmly. For some rows the clone size is stated as once, few or many, or as a class when expanded; others skip it.

j_gene	v_gene	abundance	d_gene	CDR3nt	CDR3aa
TRBJ1-1	TRBV4-1	many	NA	TGCGCCAGCAGCCAAGAGGGCACGTGGAACACTGAAGCTTTCTTT	CASSQEGTWNTEAFF
TRBJ1-5	TRBV7-8	NA	NA	TGTGCCAGCAGCTTAGCGTCAGCTAATCAGCCCCAGCATTTT	CASSLASANQPQHF
TRBJ2-2	TRBV27	few	TRBD2	TGTGCCAGCAGTCCTTTAACTAGCGGGAGAGCGAACACCGGGGAGCTGTTTTTT	CASSPLTSGRANTGELFF
TRBJ2-1	TRBV11-2	few	NA	TGTGCCAGCAGCTTAGACATCGGCCAGAGCTCCTACAATGAGCAGTTCTTC	CASSLDIGQSSYNEQFF
TRBJ2-2	TRBV7-9	NA	TRBD1	TGTGCCAGCAGCCAACTCTGGGACAGTAACACCGGGGAGCTGTTTTTT	CASSQLWDSNTGELFF
TRBJ2-7	TRBV7-9	many	NA	TGTGCCAGCAGCTTAACTACATGGAACGAGCAGTACTTC	CASSLTTWNEQYF
TRBJ1-3	TRBV12-3/TRBV12-4	many	NA	TGTGCCAGCATGGTAGGAGACACCATATATTTT	CASMVGDTIYF
TRBJ2-1	TRBV19	NA	TRBD1	TGTGCCAGTAGTTCGTCCGGGACAGACTCCTACAATGAGCAGTTCTTC	CASSSSGTDSYNEQFF
TRBJ2-7	TRBV11-3	few	NA	TGTGCCAGCTCGGGACCGAGGGTCTACGAGCAGTACTTC	CASSGPRVYEQYF
TRBJ2-1	TRBV3-1	few	TRBD2	TGTGCCAGCAGCCAAGGAGCGGGAGGGCCAGCGGGTGAGCAGTTCTTC	CASSQGAGGPAGEQFF
TRBJ2-7	TRBV20-1	once	NA	TGCAGTGCTATCGACAGTCCTGGCTACGAGCAGTACTTC	CSAIDSPGYEQYF
TRBJ2-7	TRBV20-1	few	NA	TGCAGTGCTAGAGATGGGGCCAGGGGGGGCTCCTACGAGCAGTACTTC	CSARDGARGGSYEQYF
TRBJ2-1	TRBV6-6	NA	TRBD2	TGTGCCAGCAGTTATTCCGAGACTAGCGGGTACAATGAGCAGTTCTTC	CASSYSETSGYNEQFF
TRBJ1-6	TRBV13	many	NA	TGTGCCAGCAGCTTAGGCCAGAGGAGCTCCTATAATTCACCCCTCCACTTT	CASSLGQRSSYNSPLHF
TRBJ2-2	TRBV29-1	NA	NA	TGCAGCGCCCGGGGGGCCACAACAGGGTTGGGAGCCGGGGAGCTGTTTTTT	CSARGATTGLGAGELFF
TRBJ2-1	TRBV11-2	NA	NA	TGTGCCAGCAGCTTAGATCTCTACGGTGAGCAGTTCTTC	CASSLDLYGEQFF
TRBJ2-3	TRBV4-1	few	TRBD2	TGCGCCAGCAGCCATCCTAGCGGGGGGACTAGCACAGATACGCAGTATTTT	CASSHPSGGTSTDTQYF
TRBJ2-1	TRBV20-1	many	TRBD2	TGCAGTGCTTCTTTTCCGACTAGCGGGGGCCTAGGCGATGAGCAGTTCTTC	CSASFPTSGGLGDEQFF
TRBJ2-7	TRBV7-9	few	TRBD2	TGTGCCAGCAGCTCATGGACTAGCGGGGGGGCCTCCTACGAGCAGTACTTC	CASSSWTSGGASYEQYF
TRBJ2-7	TRBV15	NA	NA	TGTGCCACCAGCGGCACAGGGCGGCCCTACGAGCAGTACTTC	CATSGTGRPYEQYF
TRBJ2-2	TRBV3-1	NA	TRBD1	TGTGCCAGCAGCCACCCGGACAGGTCATCCGGGGAGCTGTTTTTT	CASSHPDRSSGELFF
TRBJ2-1	TRBV4-1	few	TRBD2	TGCGCCAGCAGCGGGCGGGTACTAGCGGACTACTACAATGAGCAGTTCTTC	CASSGRVLADYYNEQFF
TRBJ2-5	TRBV12-5	NA	NA	TGTGCTAGTGGACACGGCGGGGTGAAAGAGACCCAGTACTTC	CASGHGGVKETQYF
TRBJ2-7	TRBV7-9	NA	TRBD1	TGTGCCAGCAACAGGGGCCCTTCCTACGAGCAGTACTTC	CASNRGPSYEQYF